Below, one TCR beta chain is given with its context. The antigen is unknown. The data originate from a study of identifying expanded T cells in peripheral blood. Profiling relied on immunoSEQ multiplex PCR, and the TCRdb table lists in-frame clones only, not all of them. The sample lists approximately 130,000 clones, less than 90% occurring once. Germline CDR1 reads MNHEY; CDR2 reads SMNVEV (reference sequence). This CDR3 has 17 residues. V was pared by 4 bases and J by 3 bases, with 9 bases of the junction left unmatched. Whole-study results and caveats: Around 1.2 clones differed between technical replicates, versus around 15 and 19 over time.

This TCR was sampled from a person aged 18 to 75 in good health. The sequenced material came from blood. The chain employs TRBV27 and TRBJ1-6; 7 positions match TRBD1. In nucleotides, the CDR3 is TGTGCCAGCAGTTGGGACAGCAGACTGAGCTATAATTCACCCCTCCACTTT. This translates into CASSWDSRLSYNSPLHF.